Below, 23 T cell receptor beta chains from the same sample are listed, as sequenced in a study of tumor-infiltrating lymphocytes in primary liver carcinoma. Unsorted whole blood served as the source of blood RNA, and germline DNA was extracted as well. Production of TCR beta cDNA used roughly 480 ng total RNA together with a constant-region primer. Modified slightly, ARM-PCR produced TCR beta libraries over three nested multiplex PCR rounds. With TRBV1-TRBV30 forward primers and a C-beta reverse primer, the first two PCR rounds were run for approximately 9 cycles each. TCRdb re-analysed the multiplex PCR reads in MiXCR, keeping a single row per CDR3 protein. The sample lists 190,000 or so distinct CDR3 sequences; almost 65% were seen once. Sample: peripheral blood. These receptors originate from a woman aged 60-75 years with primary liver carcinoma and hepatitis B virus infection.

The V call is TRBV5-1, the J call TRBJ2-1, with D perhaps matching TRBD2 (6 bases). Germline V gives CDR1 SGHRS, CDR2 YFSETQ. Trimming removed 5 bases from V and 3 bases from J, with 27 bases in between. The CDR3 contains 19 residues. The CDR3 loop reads CASSHGQAGELALYNEQFF. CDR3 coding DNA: TGCGCCAGCAGTCACGGACAAGCGGGCGAGCTGGCCCTCTACAATGAGCAGTTCTTC.

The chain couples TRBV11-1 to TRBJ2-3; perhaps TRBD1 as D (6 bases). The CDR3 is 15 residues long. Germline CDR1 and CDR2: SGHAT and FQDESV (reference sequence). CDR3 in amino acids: CTGSVGQRGTDTQYF. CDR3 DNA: TGTACCGGCAGCGTGGGACAAAGGGGTACAGATACGCAGTATTTT.

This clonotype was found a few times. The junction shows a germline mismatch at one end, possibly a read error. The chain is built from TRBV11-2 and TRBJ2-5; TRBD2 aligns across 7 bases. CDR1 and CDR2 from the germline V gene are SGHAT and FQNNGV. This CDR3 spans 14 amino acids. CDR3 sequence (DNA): TGTGCCAGCAGCTCGGGCGGGGGTCAAGGGACCCAGTACTTC. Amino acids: CASSSGGGQGTQYF.

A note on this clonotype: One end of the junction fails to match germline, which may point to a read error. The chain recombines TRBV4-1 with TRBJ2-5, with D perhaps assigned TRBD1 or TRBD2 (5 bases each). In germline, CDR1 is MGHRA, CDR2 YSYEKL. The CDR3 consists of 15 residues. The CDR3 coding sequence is TGTGCCAGCAGCCAAGGTTTGGGGGATTGGGAGACCCAGTACTTC. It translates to CASSQGLGDWETQYF.

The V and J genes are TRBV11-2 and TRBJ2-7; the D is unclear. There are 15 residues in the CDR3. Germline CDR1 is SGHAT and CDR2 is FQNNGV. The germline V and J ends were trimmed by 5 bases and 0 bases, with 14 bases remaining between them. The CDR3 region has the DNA TGTGCCAGCAGCCTCAGCCAAGAATCCTCCTACGAGCAGTACTTC. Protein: CASSLSQESSYEQYF.

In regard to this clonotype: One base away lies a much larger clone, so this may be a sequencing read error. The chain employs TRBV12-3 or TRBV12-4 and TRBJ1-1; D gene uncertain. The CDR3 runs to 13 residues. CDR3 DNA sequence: TGTGCCAGCACCCAGACACTGGGCACTGATGCTTTCTTT. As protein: CASTQTLGTDAFF.

The CDR3 here is CASTIDGFTDTQYF. As DNA, the CDR3 is TGTGCCAGCACCATCGACGGATTCACAGATACGCAGTATTTT. The rearrangement links TRBV2 to TRBJ2-3; D is undetermined. The CDR3 length is 14 residues. Germline loops: CDR1 SNHLY, CDR2 FYNNEI. Trimming left V 7 bases short and J 2 bases short, with 13 bases between. Together with reference TRBV2 and TRBJ2-3, the CDR3 gives the full variable domain: EPEVTQTPSHQVTQMGQEVILRCVPISNHLYFYWYRQILGQKVEFLVSFYNNEISEKSEIFDDQFSVERPDGSNFTLKIRSTKLEDSAMYFCASTIDGFTDTQYFGPGTRLTVL.

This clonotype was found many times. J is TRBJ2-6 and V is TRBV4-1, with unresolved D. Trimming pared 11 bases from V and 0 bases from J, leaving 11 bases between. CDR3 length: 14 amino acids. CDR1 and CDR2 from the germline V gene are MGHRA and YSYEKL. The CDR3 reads CAGSAYSGANVLTF. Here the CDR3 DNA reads TGCGCCGGGTCGGCCTACTCTGGGGCCAACGTCCTGACTTTC.

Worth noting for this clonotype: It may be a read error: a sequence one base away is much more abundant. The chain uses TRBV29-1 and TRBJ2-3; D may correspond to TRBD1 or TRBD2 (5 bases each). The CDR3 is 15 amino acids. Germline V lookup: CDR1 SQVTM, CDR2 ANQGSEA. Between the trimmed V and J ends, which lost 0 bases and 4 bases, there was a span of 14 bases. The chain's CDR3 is CSVEDLTEGSDTQYF. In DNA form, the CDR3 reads TGCAGCGTTGAAGATTTGACAGAGGGATCAGATACGCAGTATTTT.

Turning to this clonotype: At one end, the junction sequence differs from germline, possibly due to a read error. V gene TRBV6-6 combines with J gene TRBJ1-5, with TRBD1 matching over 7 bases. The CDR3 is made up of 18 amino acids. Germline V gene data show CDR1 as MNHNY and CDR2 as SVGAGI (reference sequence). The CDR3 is CVSSYPPRDRASNQPQHF. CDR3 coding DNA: TGTGTCAGCAGTTACCCTCCCCGCGACAGGGCTAGCAATCAGCCCCAGCATTTT.

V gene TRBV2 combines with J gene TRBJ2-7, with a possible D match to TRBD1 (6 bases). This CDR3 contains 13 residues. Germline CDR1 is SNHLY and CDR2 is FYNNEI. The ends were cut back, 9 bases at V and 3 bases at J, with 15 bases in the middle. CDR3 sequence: CASNRGQRYEQYF. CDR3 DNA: TGTGCCAGTAACCGGGGACAACGCTACGAGCAGTACTTC.

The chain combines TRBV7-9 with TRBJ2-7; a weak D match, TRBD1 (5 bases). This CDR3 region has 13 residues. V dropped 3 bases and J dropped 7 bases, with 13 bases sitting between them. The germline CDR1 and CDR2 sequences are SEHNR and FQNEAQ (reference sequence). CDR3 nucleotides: TGTGCCAGCAGCTTGGGGCCCCCAGGGGAGCAGTACTTC. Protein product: CASSLGPPGEQYF. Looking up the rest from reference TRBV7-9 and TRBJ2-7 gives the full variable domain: DTGVSQNPRHKITKRGQNVTFRCDPISEHNRLYWYRQTLGQGPEFLTYFQNEAQLEKSRLLSDRFSAERPKGSFSTLEIQRTEQGDSAMYLCASSLGPPGEQYFGPGTRLTVT.

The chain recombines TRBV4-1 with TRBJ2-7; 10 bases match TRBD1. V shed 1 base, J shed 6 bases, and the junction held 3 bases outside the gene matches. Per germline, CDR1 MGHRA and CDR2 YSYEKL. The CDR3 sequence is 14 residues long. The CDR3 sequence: CASSQGTGGSEQYF. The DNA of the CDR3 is TGCGCCAGCAGCCAAGGGACAGGGGGGTCCGAGCAGTACTTC.

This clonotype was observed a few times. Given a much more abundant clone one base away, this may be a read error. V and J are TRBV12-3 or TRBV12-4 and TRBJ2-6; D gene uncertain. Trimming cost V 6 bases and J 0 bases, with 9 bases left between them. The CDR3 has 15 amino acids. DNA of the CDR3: TGTGCCAGCAGCTTCTCCCTCTCTGGGGCCAACGTCCTGACTTTC. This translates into CASSFSLSGANVLTF.

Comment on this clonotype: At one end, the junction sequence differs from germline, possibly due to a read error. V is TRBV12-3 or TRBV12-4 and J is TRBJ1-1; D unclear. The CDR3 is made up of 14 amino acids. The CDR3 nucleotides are TGTGTCAGCAATAAGAGGACTGAGAGCACTGAAGCTTTCTTT. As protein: CVSNKRTESTEAFF.

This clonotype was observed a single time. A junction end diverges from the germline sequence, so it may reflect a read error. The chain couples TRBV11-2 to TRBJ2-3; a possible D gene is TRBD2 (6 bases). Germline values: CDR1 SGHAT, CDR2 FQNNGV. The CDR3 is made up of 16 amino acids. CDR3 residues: CASNLLGTGSTDTQYF. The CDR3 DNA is TGTGCCAGCAACCTGTTAGGCACCGGGAGCACAGATACACAGTATTTT. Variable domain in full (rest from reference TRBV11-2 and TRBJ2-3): EAGVAQSPRYKIIEKRQSVAFWCNPISGHATLYWYQQILGQGPKLLIQFQNNGVVDDSQLPKDRFSAERLKGVDSTLKIQPAKLEDSAVYLCASNLLGTGSTDTQYFGPGTRLTVL.

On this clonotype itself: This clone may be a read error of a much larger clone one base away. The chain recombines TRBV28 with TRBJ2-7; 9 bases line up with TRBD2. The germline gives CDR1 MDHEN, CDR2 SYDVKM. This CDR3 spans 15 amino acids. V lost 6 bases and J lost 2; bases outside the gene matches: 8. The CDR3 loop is CASSLAGHGTYEQYF. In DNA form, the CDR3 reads TGTGCCAGCAGCCTAGCGGGACACGGAACCTACGAGCAGTACTTC.

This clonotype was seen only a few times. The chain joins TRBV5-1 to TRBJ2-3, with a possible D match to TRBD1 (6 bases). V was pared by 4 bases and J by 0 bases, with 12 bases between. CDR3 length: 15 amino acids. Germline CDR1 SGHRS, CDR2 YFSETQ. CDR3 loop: CASSRLGGSTDTQYF. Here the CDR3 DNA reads TGCGCCAGCAGCCGCCTTGGGGGCAGCACAGATACGCAGTATTTT. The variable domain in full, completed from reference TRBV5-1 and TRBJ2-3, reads KAGVTQTPRYLIKTRGQQVTLSCSPISGHRSVSWYQQTPGQGLQFLFEYFSETQRNKGNFPGRFSGRQFSNSRSEMNVSTLELGDSALYLCASSRLGGSTDTQYFGPGTRLTVL.

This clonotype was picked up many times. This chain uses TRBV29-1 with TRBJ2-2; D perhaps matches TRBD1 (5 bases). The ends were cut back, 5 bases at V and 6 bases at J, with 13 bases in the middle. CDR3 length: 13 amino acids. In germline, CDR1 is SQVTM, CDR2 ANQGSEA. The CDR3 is CSVSIRGSGELFF. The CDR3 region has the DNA TGCAGCGTTTCGATAAGGGGCTCCGGGGAGCTGTTTTTT.

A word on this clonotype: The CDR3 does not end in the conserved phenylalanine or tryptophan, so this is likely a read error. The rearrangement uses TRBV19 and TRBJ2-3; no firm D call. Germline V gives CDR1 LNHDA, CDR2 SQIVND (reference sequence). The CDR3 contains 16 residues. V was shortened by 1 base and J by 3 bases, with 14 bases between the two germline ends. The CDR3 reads CASSIGVTEMTDTQYS. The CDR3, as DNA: TGTGCCAGTAGTATAGGGGTAACGGAGATGACAGATACGCAGTATTCT.

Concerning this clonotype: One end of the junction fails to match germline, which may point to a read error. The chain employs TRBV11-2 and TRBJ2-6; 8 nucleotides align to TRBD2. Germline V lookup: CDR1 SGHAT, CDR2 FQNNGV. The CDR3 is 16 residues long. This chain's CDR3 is CASSSMEIGGANVLTF. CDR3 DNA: TGTGCCAGCAGCAGCATGGAAATCGGGGGGGCCAACGTCTTGACTTTC.

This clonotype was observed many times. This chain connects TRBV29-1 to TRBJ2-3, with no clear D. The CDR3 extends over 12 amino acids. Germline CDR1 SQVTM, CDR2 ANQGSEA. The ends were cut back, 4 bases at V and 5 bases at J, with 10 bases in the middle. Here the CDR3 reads CSVGSNEDTQYF. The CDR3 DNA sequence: TGCAGCGTTGGGTCGAACGAAGATACGCAGTATTTT.

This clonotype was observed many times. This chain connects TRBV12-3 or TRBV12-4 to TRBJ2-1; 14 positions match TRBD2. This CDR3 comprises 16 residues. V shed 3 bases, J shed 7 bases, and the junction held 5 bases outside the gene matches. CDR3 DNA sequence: TGTGCCAGCAGTTTCGTGAGACTAGCGGGAGGGAATGAGCAGTTCTTC. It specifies CASSFVRLAGGNEQFF.